This is a list of T cell receptor beta chains from one sample in a study of technical replicates of blood from a handful of donors. Libraries were prepared by immunoSEQ multiplex PCR; TCRdb keeps only in-frame clonotypes and omits some of them. The sample carries around 85,000 clones, 85% to 95% recorded once. Sequences were obtained from T cells isolated from PBMCs. These receptors were collected from a human donor in good health. Each CDR3 is given with its conserved first and last residue. A D gene is named only where the DNA matches it firmly. The size entry is marked missing in some rows and otherwise reads once, few, many or a size class.

V gene: TRBV9
D gene: TRBD2
clone size: NA
J gene: TRBJ2-2
CDR3 protein: CASSVGLAGAVYTGELFF
CDR3 DNA: TGTGCCAGCAGCGTAGGTCTAGCGGGAGCTGTATACACCGGGGAGCTGTTTTTT

V gene: TRBV11-2
D gene: TRBD2
clone size: NA
J gene: TRBJ2-4
CDR3 protein: CASSAIAGDPKNIQYF
CDR3 DNA: TGTGCCAGCAGCGCGATAGCGGGAGATCCCAAAAACATTCAGTACTTC

V gene: TRBV15
D gene: TRBD2
clone size: NA
J gene: TRBJ2-7
CDR3 protein: CATSRPSSRRGASYEQYF
CDR3 DNA: TGTGCCACCAGCAGACCGAGTTCGAGGCGGGGGGCCTCCTACGAGCAGTACTTC

V gene: TRBV19
D gene: TRBD1
clone size: once
J gene: TRBJ1-1
CDR3 protein: CASSPRQGSTEAFF
CDR3 DNA: TGTGCCAGTAGTCCCCGACAGGGGAGCACTGAAGCTTTCTTT

V gene: TRBV27
D gene: TRBD2
clone size: once
J gene: TRBJ2-7
CDR3 protein: CASTRTSLISYEQYF
CDR3 DNA: TGTGCCAGCACACGGACTAGTCTAATCTCCTACGAGCAGTACTTC

V gene: TRBV5-6
D gene: NA
clone size: NA
J gene: TRBJ2-4
CDR3 protein: CASSRGSAKNIQYF
CDR3 DNA: TGTGCCAGCAGCAGGGGTTCGGCCAAAAACATTCAGTACTTC

V gene: TRBV19
D gene: NA
clone size: NA
J gene: TRBJ1-2
CDR3 protein: CASSIDVGQGQNYGYTF
CDR3 DNA: TGTGCCAGTAGTATTGATGTCGGGCAGGGGCAAAACTATGGCTACACCTTC

V gene: TRBV29-1
D gene: TRBD2
clone size: NA
J gene: TRBJ2-1
CDR3 protein: CSVGGDREGPYNEQFF
CDR3 DNA: TGCAGCGTTGGGGGTGATCGGGAGGGCCCCTACAATGAGCAGTTCTTC

V gene: TRBV5-6
D gene: NA
clone size: NA
J gene: TRBJ2-1
CDR3 protein: CASSYPRGNEQFF
CDR3 DNA: TGTGCCAGCAGCTATCCAAGGGGCAATGAGCAGTTCTTC

V gene: TRBV11-2
D gene: NA
clone size: NA
J gene: TRBJ1-1
CDR3 protein: CASSLGQGREVNTEAFF
CDR3 DNA: TGTGCCAGCAGCTTAGGCCAGGGAAGAGAGGTTAACACTGAAGCTTTCTTT

V gene: TRBV19
D gene: TRBD1
clone size: NA
J gene: TRBJ1-5
CDR3 protein: CASSIDRFKTGAGQPQHF
CDR3 DNA: TGTGCCAGTAGTATAGATCGATTCAAGACAGGGGCGGGTCAGCCCCAGCATTTT